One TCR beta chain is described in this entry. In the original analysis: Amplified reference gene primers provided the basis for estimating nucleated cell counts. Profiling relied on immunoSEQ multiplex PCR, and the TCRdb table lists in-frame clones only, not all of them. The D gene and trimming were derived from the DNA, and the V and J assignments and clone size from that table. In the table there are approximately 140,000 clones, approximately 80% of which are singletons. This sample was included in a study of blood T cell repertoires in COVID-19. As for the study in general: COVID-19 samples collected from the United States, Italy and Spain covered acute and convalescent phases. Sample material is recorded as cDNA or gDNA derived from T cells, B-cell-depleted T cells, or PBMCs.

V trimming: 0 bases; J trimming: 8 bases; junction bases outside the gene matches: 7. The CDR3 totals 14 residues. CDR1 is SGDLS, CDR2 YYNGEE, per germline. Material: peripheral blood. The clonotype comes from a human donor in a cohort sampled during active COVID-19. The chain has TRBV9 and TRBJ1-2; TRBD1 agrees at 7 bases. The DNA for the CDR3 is TGTGCCAGCAGCGTAGACCAGGGGGGCTACGGCTACACCTTC. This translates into CASSVDQGGYGYTF.